The entry below describes one T cell receptor (beta chain). The antigen remains undetermined. The sample originates from a study of shared clonotypes between healthy human individuals. Turning to the study itself: Two women and a few men aged 18 to 49 made up the donors. Study outcomes and limitations: Sequencing depth was expected to affect clonotype sharing among donors.

The CDR3 extends over 13 amino acids. Germline assignment: CDR1 GTSNPN and CDR2 SVGIG (reference sequence). V was clipped by 5 bases and J by 2 bases, with 12 bases between them. Clones were sequenced by immunoSEQ multiplex PCR, and TCRdb holds only the in-frame ones, with some missing. The sample has 2 million to 2.5 million clones; about 95% are singletons. Naive CD8 cells lacked CD45RO and underwent positive selection for CCR7, leaving out terminally differentiated effector memory CD45RA+ cells. The sequence derives from a man aged 18 to 30 in good health. Sample: naive CD8+ T cells sorted from blood. The chain employs TRBV30 and TRBJ1-2; maybe TRBD1 (6 bases). Written as DNA, the CDR3 is TGTGCCTGGTATGGGGACACCAACTATGGCTACACCTTC. Amino acid sequence: CAWYGDTNYGYTF.